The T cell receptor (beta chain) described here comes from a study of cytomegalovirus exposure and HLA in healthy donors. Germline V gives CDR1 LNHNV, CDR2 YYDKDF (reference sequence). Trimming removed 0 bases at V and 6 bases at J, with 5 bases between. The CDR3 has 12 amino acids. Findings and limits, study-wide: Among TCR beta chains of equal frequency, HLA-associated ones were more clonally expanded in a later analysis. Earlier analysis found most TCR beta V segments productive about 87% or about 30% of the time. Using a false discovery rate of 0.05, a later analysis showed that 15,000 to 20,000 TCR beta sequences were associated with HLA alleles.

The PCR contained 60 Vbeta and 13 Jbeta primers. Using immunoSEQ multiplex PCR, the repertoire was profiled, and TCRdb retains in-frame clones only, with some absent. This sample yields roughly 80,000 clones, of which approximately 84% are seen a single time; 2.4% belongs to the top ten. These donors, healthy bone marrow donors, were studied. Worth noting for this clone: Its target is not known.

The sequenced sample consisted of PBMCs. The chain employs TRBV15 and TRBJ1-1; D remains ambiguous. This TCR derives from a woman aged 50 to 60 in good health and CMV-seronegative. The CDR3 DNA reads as TGTGCCACCAGCAGAGACCGGGCTGAAGCTTTCTTT. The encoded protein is CATSRDRAEAFF.